Here is one T cell receptor beta chain with its context. Trimming pared 5 bases from V and 1 base from J, leaving 17 bases between. The CDR3 has 16 residues. Germline V gene data show CDR1 as MDHEN and CDR2 as SYDVKM. This record comes from a study of patients and donors after allogeneic stem cell transplantation. TCRdb fed the RT-PCR reads into MiXCR, producing one record per CDR3 protein. The table has about 30,000 distinct CDR3 sequences, 8.1% seen once. Sequencing was performed on blood, either unsorted or a sorted T cell fraction (not recorded which). The receptor comes from a human donor who was either an allogeneic HSCT recipient or a stem cell or donor lymphocyte infusion donor (not recorded which). It is not recorded whose cells these are; they may come from a transplant donor. The rearrangement links TRBV28 to TRBJ1-1; D is unresolved. CDR3 amino acids: CASSDVFWLRNTEAFF. In DNA form, the CDR3 reads TGTGCCAGCAGTGACGTTTTCTGGTTACGGAACACTGAAGCTTTCTTT.